One sample yielded the 25 T cell receptor beta chains listed below, sequenced in a study of T cell responses to AZD1222 COVID-19 vaccine. Method: immunoSEQ multiplex PCR; TCRdb's copy keeps in-frame clones and lacks some. The sample has some 39,000 clones, around 90% seen once. The input for sequencing was peripheral blood, taken 28 days after the second AZD1222 dose. Receptor source: an adult who received the AZD1222 COVID-19 vaccine.

This clone was observed a single time. V usage is TRBV6-1 and J usage is TRBJ2-7; D not resolved. Looked up from germline, CDR1 is MNHNS and CDR2 is SASEGT. This CDR3 has 15 amino acids. With 0 bases removed from V and 3 bases from J, the gap between germline ends came to 12 bases. The CDR3 coding sequence is TGTGCCAGCAGTGAAGCTCGGGCTCCGATCTACGAGCAGTACTTC. Its protein is CASSEARAPIYEQYF.

V and J are TRBV7-2 and TRBJ1-5; 8 bases match TRBD1. V was pared by 5 bases and J by 5 bases, with 2 bases of the junction left unmatched. Germline V gene lookup returns CDR1 SGHTA and CDR2 FQGNSA. The CDR3 runs 13 residues. CDR3 region: CASSNRGDQPQHF. In DNA, the CDR3 is TGTGCCAGCAGCAACAGGGGGGATCAGCCCCAGCATTTT.

V and J are TRBV28 and TRBJ2-5; 9 positions match TRBD2. CDR3 length equals 15 residues. Germline-derived CDR1 and CDR2 are MDHEN and SYDVKM. The V gene end was trimmed by 7 bases and the J gene end by 5 bases; junction bases not matched to a gene: 11. This CDR3 reads CASTLAGVPGETQYF. CDR3 coding DNA: TGTGCCAGCACCTTAGCGGGGGTGCCCGGGGAGACCCAGTACTTC.

The V gene is TRBV19, the J gene TRBJ2-3; 14 bases map to TRBD2. Unmatched junction bases numbered 3, after V lost 5 bases and J lost 2 bases. Germline V gene sequence: CDR1 LNHDA, CDR2 SQIVND (reference sequence). The CDR3 sequence is 16 residues long. CDR3 in amino acids: CASSWTSGGSTDTQYF. CDR3 nucleotides: TGTGCCAGTAGTTGGACTAGCGGGGGGTCCACAGATACGCAGTATTTT.

The rearrangement joins TRBV19 to TRBJ2-3, with 9 nucleotides matching TRBD2. Trimming cost V 3 bases and J 5 bases; bases outside gene matches: 6. In germline, CDR1 is LNHDA, CDR2 SQIVND (reference sequence). The CDR3 runs 15 residues. CDR3 protein: CASSMLRGGLDTQYF. The CDR3 nucleotides read TGTGCCAGTAGTATGCTGCGGGGGGGCTTAGATACGCAGTATTTT.

The chain joins TRBV29-1 to TRBJ2-3; 8 bases are shared with TRBD1. The CDR3 is made up of 12 amino acids. Germline CDR1 reads SQVTM; CDR2 reads ANQGSEA. V lost 4 bases to trimming and J lost 6 bases; unmatched junction nucleotides: 3. CDR3 residues: CSVAGGQDTQYF. CDR3 coding DNA: TGCAGCGTTGCAGGGGGCCAGGATACGCAGTATTTT.

The V call is TRBV3-1 (or the pseudogene TRBV3-2), the J call TRBJ2-1, with D perhaps matching TRBD1 (6 bases). The germline gives CDR1 LGHDT, CDR2 YNNKEL (reference sequence). Trimming removed 4 bases from V and 5 bases from J, with 18 bases in between. The CDR3 extends over 16 amino acids. In DNA, the CDR3 is TGTGCCAGCAGCCTATTGACAGGTCCCCTTGACAATGAGCAGTTCTTC. Encoded protein: CASSLLTGPLDNEQFF.

The chain employs TRBV4-3 and TRBJ1-4; unclear D gene. The CDR3 consists of 15 residues. CDR1 is LGHNA, CDR2 YSLEER, per germline. V gave up 2 bases and J gave up 8 bases, with 15 bases separating them. CDR3 loop: CASSQTLEPGEKLFF. CDR3 nucleotide sequence: TGCGCCAGCAGCCAAACTTTGGAGCCCGGGGAAAAACTGTTTTTT.

J is TRBJ1-4 and V is TRBV19; 8 positions match TRBD1. The germline gives CDR1 LNHDA, CDR2 SQIVND (reference sequence). This CDR3 contains 15 residues. V lost 7 bases, J lost 2 bases, and 6 bases stayed unmatched. CDR3 DNA sequence: TGTGCCAGTACCGCAGGACAGGGCACTAATGAAAAACTGTTTTTT. Protein product: CASTAGQGTNEKLFF. The full variable domain, in which reference TRBV19 and TRBJ1-4 provide the parts outside the CDR3, is DGGITQSPKYLFRKEGQNVTLSCEQNLNHDAMYWYRQDPGQGLRLIYYSQIVNDFQKGDIAEGYSVSREKKESFPLTVTSAQKNPTAFYLCASTAGQGTNEKLFFGSGTQLSVL.

V gene TRBV7-2 combines with J gene TRBJ1-2, with TRBD1 identical over 7 bases. J lost 0 bases, V lost 2 bases, and 6 bases had no gene match. The length of the CDR3 is 16 residues. Germline V CDR1 and CDR2: SGHTA, FQGNSA. The CDR3 region is CASSLWTGVANYGYTF. In nucleotides, the CDR3 is TGTGCCAGCAGCTTATGGACAGGAGTAGCTAACTATGGCTACACCTTC.

The J gene is TRBJ2-6, the V gene TRBV5-1; maybe TRBD2 (6 bases). CDR3 length: 14 amino acids. CDR1 is SGHRS and CDR2 is YFSETQ in the germline V gene. V lost 7 bases and J 1 base, leaving 9 bases between the germline ends. CDR3 bases: TGCGCCAGCCGGGGGAGTTCTGGGGCCAACGTCCTGACTTTC. It yields the protein CASRGSSGANVLTF. The whole variable domain, filled in from reference TRBV5-1 and TRBJ2-6, reads KAGVTQTPRYLIKTRGQQVTLSCSPISGHRSVSWYQQTPGQGLQFLFEYFSETQRNKGNFPGRFSGRQFSNSRSEMNVSTLELGDSALYLCASRGSSGANVLTFGAGSRLTVL.

The chain joins TRBV27 to TRBJ2-5, with 10 positions matching TRBD2. Trimming removed 7 bases from V and 5 bases from J; junction bases left unmatched: 10. Germline loops: CDR1 MNHEY, CDR2 SMNVEV (reference sequence). This CDR3 contains 15 residues. The CDR3 loop is CASMSLAGVRETQYF. The CDR3 DNA follows: TGTGCCAGCATGTCCCTAGCGGGGGTGCGGGAGACCCAGTACTTC.

This chain connects TRBV7-9 to TRBJ1-4, with a tentative D call TRBD1 (6 bases). Germline V CDR1 and CDR2: SEHNR, FQNEAQ (reference sequence). With 10 bases removed from V and 4 bases from J, the gap between germline ends came to 10 bases. There are 12 residues in the CDR3. The CDR3: CATGASNEKLFF. The CDR3 DNA reads as TGTGCCACAGGGGCGAGTAATGAAAAACTGTTTTTT.

The CDR3, as DNA: TGTGCCAGCAGCCAAGATCTAGTGGGTAAGGCGACCCAGTACTTC. Translating gives CASSQDLVGKATQYF. V and J are TRBV4-2 and TRBJ2-5; D gene uncertain. Trimming took 0 bases from V and 7 from J, leaving 15 bases between them. Germline lookup yields CDR1 LGHNA and CDR2 YNFKEQ. This CDR3 contains 15 residues.

The chain carries TRBV7-8 and TRBJ1-4, with D unclear. Germline loops: CDR1 SGHVS, CDR2 FQNEAQ. V shed 2 bases and J shed 0 bases, with 10 bases lying between them. There are 16 residues in the CDR3. Here the CDR3 reads CASSLHPSATNEKLFF. CDR3 DNA sequence: TGTGCCAGCAGCTTACACCCGAGTGCAACTAATGAAAAACTGTTTTTT.

The genes are TRBV7-8 and TRBJ2-1; D uncertain. This CDR3 comprises 18 residues. V dropped 2 bases and J dropped 1 base, with 18 bases sitting between them. Germline CDR1 and CDR2: SGHVS and FQNEAQ. The CDR3 nucleotides are TGTGCCAGCAGCTTAATTGCGCCTTCTAGACCATCCTACAATGAGCAGTTCTTC. Protein product: CASSLIAPSRPSYNEQFF.

CDR3 protein: CASSETGGPVYEQYF. CDR3 DNA: TGTGCCAGCAGTGAGACAGGGGGCCCCGTCTACGAGCAGTACTTC. The V gene is TRBV6-1, the J gene TRBJ2-7; TRBD1 matches at 10 bases. The CDR3 has 15 residues. The germline V gene has CDR1 MNHNS and CDR2 SASEGT. V lost 3 bases, J lost 3 bases, and 5 bases stayed unmatched.

This clone turned up a few times. V usage is TRBV7-6 and J usage is TRBJ1-2; D possibly corresponds to TRBD1 (6 bases). The CDR3 runs to 15 residues. V was pared by 0 bases and J by 2 bases, with 10 bases between. Germline CDR1 and CDR2: SGHVS and FNYEAQ. The DNA for the CDR3 is TGTGCCAGCAGCTTAGCCCCTACAGGGAACTATGGCTACACCTTC. Protein sequence: CASSLAPTGNYGYTF.

The gene calls are TRBV5-4 and TRBJ1-3; 7 nucleotides align to TRBD1. Per germline, CDR1 SGHNT and CDR2 YYREEE (reference sequence). Trimming took 4 bases from V and 0 from J; bases not matched to a gene: 4. This CDR3 region has 15 residues. The CDR3 region has the DNA TGTGCCAGCAGCACCGGGACAGCCTCTGGAAACACCATATATTTT. Translated, it gives CASSTGTASGNTIYF.

V gene TRBV7-9 combines with J gene TRBJ1-1, with D uncertain. The CDR3 sequence is 12 residues long. The germline gives CDR1 SEHNR, CDR2 FQNEAQ (reference sequence). V lost 7 bases and J lost 6, with 12 bases in between. CDR3 sequence: CASNPRGAEAFF. DNA for the CDR3: TGTGCCAGCAACCCCAGAGGCGCTGAAGCTTTCTTT.

The V and J genes are TRBV7-2 and TRBJ2-5; perhaps TRBD2 as D (5 bases). Germline V gene data show CDR1 as SGHTA and CDR2 as FQGNSA. V was clipped by 4 bases and J by 2 bases, with 14 bases between them. This CDR3 comprises 15 residues. CDR3 DNA: TGTGCCAGCAGCTCCCTACTAGGGCATCAAGAGACCCAGTACTTC. Protein sequence: CASSSLLGHQETQYF. The whole variable domain, filled in from reference TRBV7-2 and TRBJ2-5, reads GAGVSQSPSNKVTEKGKDVELRCDPISGHTALYWYRQSLGQGLEFLIYFQGNSAPDKSGLPSDRFSAERTGGSVSTLTIQRTQQEDSAVYLCASSSLLGHQETQYFGPGTRLLVL.

The chain couples TRBV5-1 to TRBJ1-2; 8 nucleotides align to TRBD1. CDR3 length: 15 amino acids. Unmatched junction bases numbered 11, after V lost 4 bases and J lost 6 bases. Germline V gene sequence: CDR1 SGHRS, CDR2 YFSETQ. Here the CDR3 reads CASSEEQDRANGYTF. DNA of the CDR3: TGCGCCAGCAGCGAAGAACAGGACAGGGCGAATGGCTACACCTTC. Supplemented by reference TRBV5-1 and TRBJ1-2, the full variable domain reads KAGVTQTPRYLIKTRGQQVTLSCSPISGHRSVSWYQQTPGQGLQFLFEYFSETQRNKGNFPGRFSGRQFSNSRSEMNVSTLELGDSALYLCASSEEQDRANGYTFGSGTRLTVV.

The chain combines TRBV6-5 with TRBJ2-7; no clear D. Germline V gene lookup returns CDR1 MNHEY and CDR2 SVGAGI. V was clipped by 0 bases and J by 3 bases, with 9 bases between them. The CDR3 extends over 14 amino acids. This chain's CDR3 is CASSYSFGSYEQYF. DNA for the CDR3: TGTGCCAGCAGTTACTCGTTCGGTAGCTACGAGCAGTACTTC.

The chain is built from TRBV5-4 and TRBJ2-3; TRBD2 is a possible D gene (5 bases). The CDR3 is made up of 14 amino acids. Trimming took off 7 bases at V and 6 bases at J, with 18 bases between the two ends. CDR1 and CDR2 (germline): SGHNT, YYREEE (reference sequence). The CDR3 here is CASSTLARRDTQYF. The CDR3 bases are TGTGCCAGCTCCACCCTAGCCCGGCGGGATACGCAGTATTTT.

The chain employs TRBV4-2 and TRBJ2-4; unclear D gene. The CDR3 totals 13 residues. Germline CDR1 and CDR2: LGHNA and YNFKEQ. V was trimmed by 0 bases and J by 9 bases, leaving 9 bases between them. For the CDR3, the DNA is TGTGCCAGCAGCCAAGAGGGCACCACCATTCAGTACTTC. Translated: CASSQEGTTIQYF.